A single sample is the source of the 28 T cell receptor beta chains below, sequenced in a study of blood T cell repertoires in COVID-19. TCRdb keeps only in-frame clones here, not all; method: immunoSEQ multiplex PCR. The sample yields tens of thousands of clones, 70% to 90% seen once. Sequenced sample: peripheral blood. Receptor source: a human donor in a cohort sampled during active COVID-19.

The chain is built from TRBV11-2 and TRBJ2-7; D may be TRBD2 (6 bases). The CDR3 consists of 13 residues. CDR1 is SGHAT and CDR2 is FQNNGV in the germline V gene. The V and J ends lost 4 bases and 4 bases respectively, with 11 bases between them. The CDR3 nucleotides read TGTGCCAGCAGCTCGGGACTTCCATACGAGCAGTACTTC. Protein: CASSSGLPYEQYF.

This clone came up a few times. V gene TRBV4-1 combines with J gene TRBJ1-1; D gene unclear. The CDR3 runs 15 residues. V was shortened by 0 bases and J by 5 bases, with 13 bases between the two germline ends. CDR1 and CDR2 from the germline V gene are MGHRA and YSYEKL. In DNA form, the CDR3 reads TGCGCCAGCAGCCAAGACGCAGCGAGGGATACTGAAGCTTTCTTT. Amino acids: CASSQDAARDTEAFF.

The chain is built from TRBV28 and TRBJ2-1, with 7 bases fitting TRBD2. Losses at the gene ends were 6 bases for V and 6 bases for J; bases not matched to a gene: 11. Looked up from germline, CDR1 is MDHEN and CDR2 is SYDVKM. The CDR3 is 15 amino acids. The CDR3 DNA reads as TGTGCCAGCAGACCCCCCGCTAGCGGAACCAATGAGCAGTTCTTC. Protein product: CASRPPASGTNEQFF.

The gene calls are TRBV7-9 and TRBJ2-5; the D gene is possibly TRBD2 (6 bases). Trimming shortened V by 8 bases and J by 6 bases, and 13 bases separated the two germline ends. The length of the CDR3 is 12 residues. Germline CDR1 SEHNR, CDR2 FQNEAQ (reference sequence). CDR3 DNA: TGTGCCAGCGATGCGGAGGGAAAGACCCAGTACTTC. Its protein product is CASDAEGKTQYF.

V is TRBV6-2 or TRBV6-3 and J is TRBJ2-2; D ambiguous. CDR1 is MNHEY and CDR2 is SVGEGT in the germline V gene. The CDR3 runs to 14 residues. Trimming removed 3 bases at V and 6 bases at J, with 11 bases between. CDR3 loop: CASSYSRRAGELFF. The CDR3 DNA sequence: TGTGCCAGCAGTTATTCGAGGAGAGCCGGGGAGCTGTTTTTT.

The rearrangement joins TRBV4-3 to TRBJ2-3; 11 nucleotides line up with TRBD2. Trimming at V came to 0 bases and at J to 6 bases, leaving 5 bases not matched to a gene. This CDR3 comprises 16 residues. Germline V CDR1 and CDR2: LGHNA, YSLEER. CDR3 sequence reads: CASSQDSGRAYDTQYF. The CDR3 DNA reads as TGCGCCAGCAGCCAAGATAGCGGGAGGGCCTATGATACGCAGTATTTT.

V gene TRBV3-1 (or the pseudogene TRBV3-2) combines with J gene TRBJ2-1, with D tentatively TRBD2 (6 bases). Germline-derived CDR1 and CDR2 are LGHDT and YNNKEL (reference sequence). V lost 2 bases and J lost 9, with 11 bases in between. The CDR3 extends over 13 amino acids. DNA for the CDR3: TGTGCCAGCAGCCAACGGCGGGATAGTGAGCAGTTCTTC. It codes for CASSQRRDSEQFF.

The V call is TRBV28, the J call TRBJ2-7; weak D call: TRBD2 (5 bases). Germline V lookup: CDR1 MDHEN, CDR2 SYDVKM. This CDR3 region has 12 residues. V shed 8 bases and J shed 6 bases, with 14 bases lying between them. CDR3 sequence reads: CASQTFRGEQYF. CDR3 in DNA: TGTGCCAGCCAGACCTTCCGGGGCGAGCAGTACTTC.

J is TRBJ2-7 and V is TRBV6-2 or TRBV6-3, with D possibly TRBD2 on 5 matching bases. Germline-derived CDR1 and CDR2 are MNHEY and SVGEGT. This CDR3 is built from 16 residues. V was cut by 0 bases and J by 2 bases, with 14 bases left in between. The CDR3 DNA sequence: TGTGCCAGCAGTTACTCGAGGGCAGGTCTACCCTACGAGCAGTACTTC. Residues: CASSYSRAGLPYEQYF.

The rearrangement links TRBV5-6 to TRBJ2-2, with D possibly TRBD1 on 6 matching bases. The ends were cut back, 4 bases at V and 6 bases at J, with 13 bases in the middle. Germline CDR1 SGHDT, CDR2 YYEEEE. This CDR3 spans 14 amino acids. Here the CDR3 reads CASSVGQSPGELFF. In DNA form, the CDR3 reads TGTGCCAGCAGCGTGGGACAATCCCCCGGGGAGCTGTTTTTT.

V usage is TRBV7-2 and J usage is TRBJ1-3; D call uncertain. Germline V lookup: CDR1 SGHTA, CDR2 FQGNSA. This CDR3 is built from 16 residues. V lost 6 bases to trimming and J lost 0 bases, with 15 bases between them. The CDR3 protein is CASSLGRGVSGNTIYF. The DNA of the CDR3 is TGTGCCAGCAGTCTAGGACGCGGGGTCTCTGGAAACACCATATATTTT. Together with reference TRBV7-2 and TRBJ1-3, the CDR3 gives the full variable domain: GAGVSQSPSNKVTEKGKDVELRCDPISGHTALYWYRQSLGQGLEFLIYFQGNSAPDKSGLPSDRFSAERTGGSVSTLTIQRTQQEDSAVYLCASSLGRGVSGNTIYFGEGSWLTVV.

The chain uses TRBV7-8 and TRBJ2-1; the match to TRBD2 covers 11 bases. Germline V gene lookup returns CDR1 SGHVS and CDR2 FQNEAQ. The CDR3 runs 15 residues. Germline trimming cut 7 bases from V and 7 bases from J; bases unmatched to any gene: 9. The CDR3 nucleotides read TGTGCCAGCACCAAAGGGACTAGCGGTCCGAATGAGCAGTTCTTC. The encoded protein is CASTKGTSGPNEQFF. Full variable domain (rest looked up from reference TRBV7-8 and TRBJ2-1): GAGVSQSPRYKVAKRGQDVALRCDPISGHVSLFWYQQALGQGPEFLTYFQNEAQLDKSGLPSDRFFAERPEGSVSTLKIQRTQQEDSAVYLCASTKGTSGPNEQFFGPGTRLTVL.

J is TRBJ2-7 and V is TRBV5-1; a weak D match, TRBD1 (5 bases). This CDR3 region has 11 residues. V dropped 8 bases and J dropped 3 bases, with 9 bases sitting between them. The germline V gene encodes CDR1 SGHRS and CDR2 YFSETQ. Here the CDR3 reads CASTDSYEQYF. Written as DNA, the CDR3 is TGCGCCAGTACCGACAGCTACGAGCAGTACTTC.

The count of this clone is one. This rearrangement joins TRBV9 to TRBJ2-5, with D tentatively TRBD2 (6 bases). V lost 4 bases, J lost 4 bases, and 17 bases lay in between. This CDR3 is built from 15 residues. Germline V gene sequence: CDR1 SGDLS, CDR2 YYNGEE. CDR3 nucleotides: TGTGCCAGCAGCCCTAGTGACGGGGGTGGAGAGACCCAGTACTTC. Translation: CASSPSDGGGETQYF.

The chain couples TRBV7-9 to TRBJ1-2; 7 nucleotides match TRBD1. CDR3 length equals 14 residues. The germline V gene has CDR1 SEHNR and CDR2 FQNEAQ (reference sequence). V was clipped by 1 base and J by 4 bases; unmatched bases: 3. The DNA for the CDR3 is TGTGCCAGCAGCTTAGTTGGGACAGCCTATGGCTACACCTTC. It specifies CASSLVGTAYGYTF.

The chain recombines TRBV28 with TRBJ1-1, with TRBD1 identical over 8 bases. J was trimmed by 3 bases and V by 6 bases; bases with no gene match: 12. Germline V lookup: CDR1 MDHEN, CDR2 SYDVKM. The CDR3 loop spans 16 amino acids. The CDR3 nucleotides are TGTGCCAGCAGGACAGGGGAGGTTCATCGGTACACTGAAGCTTTCTTT. Its protein is CASRTGEVHRYTEAFF.

The CDR3 protein is CAISGDRGDYGYTF. The CDR3 coding sequence is TGTGCCATCAGCGGGGACAGAGGGGACTATGGCTACACCTTC. This chain uses TRBV10-3 with TRBJ1-2, with TRBD1 matching 7 bases. Germline trimming cut 6 bases from V and 3 bases from J; bases unmatched to any gene: 7. CDR3 length: 14 residues. Germline V gene sequence: CDR1 ENHRY, CDR2 SYGVKD.

The rearrangement links TRBV6-5 to TRBJ1-1; D gene ambiguous. This CDR3 is built from 10 residues. V lost 8 bases, J lost 6 bases, and 7 bases lay in between. The germline V gene encodes CDR1 MNHEY and CDR2 SVGAGI. Here the CDR3 DNA reads TGTGCCAGCGTCTACGCTGAAGCTTTCTTT. Protein sequence: CASVYAEAFF.

This chain uses TRBV19 with TRBJ2-7; TRBD2 agrees at 7 bases. V dropped 5 bases and J dropped 3; count of bases not matched to a gene: 7. The CDR3 consists of 14 residues. Germline V gives CDR1 LNHDA, CDR2 SQIVND (reference sequence). The CDR3 nucleotides are TGTGCCAGTAGTTTGGCTAGCGGACTCTACGAGCAGTACTTC. It encodes CASSLASGLYEQYF.

The chain combines TRBV4-2 with TRBJ2-7, with D perhaps matching TRBD1 (6 bases). V was clipped by 0 bases and J by 3 bases, with 18 bases between them. Germline assignment: CDR1 LGHNA and CDR2 YNFKEQ. The CDR3 has 17 residues. The CDR3 nucleotides read TGTGCCAGCAGCCAAGATCTAATAGGGGCACAGGGCTACGAGCAGTACTTC. This gives the protein CASSQDLIGAQGYEQYF.

This clone is a singleton in its sample. The chain recombines TRBV7-9 with TRBJ2-3; D may be TRBD1 (8 bases). The germline V and J ends were trimmed by 7 bases and 2 bases, with 19 bases remaining between them. The CDR3 loop spans 16 amino acids. CDR1 is SEHNR and CDR2 is FQNEAQ in the germline V gene (reference sequence). The DNA for the CDR3 is TGTGCCAGCAACTCCAACAGGGGGGGGTACACAGATACGCAGTATTTT. Amino acids: CASNSNRGGYTDTQYF.

This chain links TRBV27 with TRBJ1-2; the D gene is possibly TRBD1 (5 bases). The CDR3 length is 13 residues. The germline CDR1 and CDR2 sequences are MNHEY and SMNVEV (reference sequence). V dropped 4 bases and J dropped 3 bases, with 9 bases sitting between them. CDR3 protein: CASSSQGYYGYTF. CDR3 in DNA: TGTGCCAGCAGTTCGCAGGGTTACTATGGCTACACCTTC.

The chain carries TRBV9 and TRBJ2-3; 13 nucleotides line up with TRBD2. The V gene end was trimmed by 4 bases and the J gene end by 2 bases; junction bases not matched to a gene: 4. Looked up from germline, CDR1 is SGDLS and CDR2 is YYNGEE. This CDR3 region has 16 residues. The CDR3 coding sequence is TGTGCCAGCAGCCCGGGACTAGCGGGGTCCACAGATACGCAGTATTTT. Its translation is CASSPGLAGSTDTQYF.

The rearrangement uses TRBV25-1 and TRBJ1-2; tentatively, D is TRBD1 (6 bases). The CDR3 extends over 16 amino acids. CDR1 is MGHDK, CDR2 SYGVNS, per germline. The V end was cut by 3 bases, the J end by 6 bases, with 20 bases between. CDR3 loop: CASSDSVTGVMDGYTF. The DNA for the CDR3 is TGTGCCAGCAGTGACTCCGTGACAGGCGTTATGGATGGCTACACCTTC.

J is TRBJ2-7 and V is TRBV19; 9 bases fit TRBD1. In germline, CDR1 is LNHDA, CDR2 SQIVND (reference sequence). V was clipped by 5 bases and J by 4 bases; unmatched bases: 9. This CDR3 region has 15 residues. The chain's CDR3 is CASSPRTGVLYEQYF. For the CDR3, the DNA is TGTGCCAGTAGTCCTAGGACAGGGGTATTATACGAGCAGTACTTC.

The chain has TRBV28 and TRBJ1-2, with D maybe TRBD1 (5 bases). The V end was cut by 6 bases, the J end by 7 bases, with 15 bases between. CDR1 and CDR2 from the germline V gene are MDHEN and SYDVKM. This CDR3 spans 13 amino acids. DNA for the CDR3: TGTGCCAGCAGCACCCCCGGGACTGTTGGCTACACCTTC. Its translation is CASSTPGTVGYTF.

The chain has TRBV5-5 and TRBJ2-7; the D gene is possibly TRBD1 (6 bases). The germline V and J ends were trimmed by 3 bases and 1 base, with 23 bases remaining between them. The CDR3 is 18 residues long. Germline-derived CDR1 and CDR2 are SGHKS and YYEKEE (reference sequence). CDR3 nucleotide sequence: TGTGCCAGCAGCTACCGACAGGTACCCCTTGCCGAATCCTACGAGCAGTACTTC. Translation gives CASSYRQVPLAESYEQYF.

This chain uses TRBV18 with TRBJ2-7, with 7 bases fitting TRBD2. In germline, CDR1 is KGHSH, CDR2 LQKENI. After removal of 1 base from V and 6 bases from J, the junction contained 15 bases not matched to a gene. The CDR3 has 17 residues. The CDR3 sequence: CASSPRASGTQHGEQYF. The CDR3 bases are TGTGCCAGCTCACCACGGGCTAGCGGAACCCAGCACGGCGAGCAGTACTTC.